The entry below describes one TCR beta chain. This clone was seen only once. The antigen it recognizes is unknown. No base quality values were provided; no much bigger clone lies one nucleotide off. In total, around 600 healthy bone marrow donors made up the cohort. At the time of sampling, every cohort member was nominally healthy, though immune exposures that went unrecorded were likely present. The donor tested CMV seronegative, placing the donor among the 350 or so seronegative members of the cohort. Every donor gave a peripheral blood sample, and the peripheral blood mononuclear cells from that sample were used for TCR beta sequencing. The Qiagen DNeasy Blood Extraction Kit was used to extract genomic DNA from the blood cell samples. Library prep was done by the immunoSEQ multiplex PCR assay. The multiplex PCR relied on a mix of 60 forward primers for TCR Vbeta segments and 13 reverse primers for TCR Jbeta segments. The CDR3 region of rearranged TCR beta genes was amplified from genomic DNA with a multiplex PCR assay. The amplified TCR beta libraries were sequenced on the Illumina HiSeq System as 87-base-pair reads. The source study handled its data this way. Across the roughly 670 repertoires, a later analysis counted 80 million or so unique TCR beta chains, around 10 million of which were shared by at least two donors. Raw reads were error-corrected and collapsed into unique sequences by a nearest-neighbor algorithm in which closely related sequences were merged to remove PCR and sequencing errors. To assign V, D and J gene segments, CDR3 sequences were aligned to IMGT reference sequences. For a sequence to be retained, a match of at least six nucleotides was required to both a V gene segment and a J gene segment. Rearrangements were classified as productive when the CDR3 lacked stop codons and remained in frame with V and J, and all other rearrangements were classified as non-productive. Following IMGT convention, CDR3 was defined as the stretch from the second conserved V-encoded cysteine up to the conserved J-encoded phenylalanine. The earlier analysis of fewer than 700 of the donors excluded sequences that lacked an unambiguous match to a single V gene segment. An earlier analysis of almost 600 of the donors classified V segments as functional when productive rearrangements were above 56.7% and as segregating when the standard deviation between donors was above 5%. A statistical classification framework was developed to diagnose cytomegalovirus status using the catalog of TCR beta chain sequences. In a later analysis, TCR nucleotide sequences were compared against IMGT/GENE-DB human TR gene sequences so that V and J genes could be assigned. Using the TCRdist pipeline, a later analysis assigned CDR3 sequences along with most-parsimonious VDJ recombination scenarios. In a later analysis, each TCR beta chain was defined by its CDR3 amino acid sequence together with its V-gene family, and reads lacking a unique V-gene family were excluded. In a later analysis, around 650 highly shared, low-generation-probability nucleotide sequences were removed to address suspected cross-contamination and a sequencing artifact. In a later analysis, a clonal expansion index for each public chain was calculated from normalized within-repertoire ranks of inferred template counts. A later analysis computed generation probabilities with a VDJ recombination model fitted to out-of-frame rearrangements, and checked the results against IGoR. Hypergeometric tests were used in a later analysis to score TCR-TCR, TCR-HLA and TCR-CMV co-occurrence, with a repertoire-size bias correction applied to the TCR pairs. False discovery rates were estimated in a later analysis by permuting HLA or CMV assignments 20 times. A later analysis grouped co-occurring TCRs with DBSCAN, adding TCRdist sequence similarity when clustering within HLA-allele-positive subsets. Repertoires with fewer than 30,000 or more than 120,000 public chains were left out of co-occurrence clustering, as were a few repertoires with anomalous nucleotide sharing. Here the immuneACCESS table is served through TCRdb, limited to in-frame sequences with V and J called. Missing clones are a known gap in these copies; in checked studies unresolved V genes cover under half, and the rest lacks a known reason. For V, J and clone size, that table is used; D and trimming come from the DNA. This sample holds 90,000 to 150,000 clones; roughly 82% were observed only once. 1.5% of the sample is taken by the ten largest.

The source of the sample is a study of cytomegalovirus exposure and HLA in healthy donors (dated by TCRdb to between 2016 and 2019). Background on the whole study: According to an earlier analysis of around 600 of the donors, some 180 million T cells yielded over 100 million unique TCR beta sequences and less than 300 Gb of sequence data. About five DR-DQ haplotypes were treated as single units for association and clustering because of strong linkage in the cohort. High-throughput TCR immunosequencing, statistical association of individual TCRs with disease status, and machine learning were combined to predict cytomegalovirus infection status. Both class I and class II loci were covered by HLA typing, at four-digit resolution. Along with the approximately 650-subject first cohort, a separate validation cohort of 120 different subjects was used. The number of typed donors differed by locus: 629-630 for A, B, C, DRB1 and DQB1; roughly 510 for DQA1; fewer than 610 for DPA1; and approximately 450 for DPB1. A later analysis re-analyzed previously published TCR beta repertoires from 660 or so donors and added high-resolution HLA genotyping to study TCR occurrence patterns. The genetic ancestry cluster associated with self-reported Caucasian donors included 80% to 90% of the 398 genotyped donors. Donor age, sex, ethnicity and CMV serostatus were compiled alongside the repertoire data. In an earlier analysis of 587 of the donors, high-throughput TCR beta sequencing was used to judge whether each TCR beta V gene segment behaved as functional or pseudogenic. All discovery cohort repertoires had been generated on a single sequencing platform. The study aimed to test whether cataloging public T cell receptors could reveal signatures of past pathogen exposure. Approximately 300 gigabases of sequencing data and 91 million or so unique TCR sequences made up an early release that covered nearly 650 HLA-typed donors. The T cell repertoires of several hundred subjects were profiled by immunosequencing and related to cytomegalovirus serostatus. Among some 400 genotyped donors of the cohort, an average of roughly 230,000 unique TCR beta nucleotide sequences was sequenced per donor, of which about 18% were non-productive. A later genetic analysis took genome-wide SNP genotypes for 398 of the 666 donors and used that subset as a discovery cohort. In the later analysis, no new phenotypic data were used to find candidate immune exposures; instead, reliance was placed on TCR beta sequences and their occurrence across donors.

The study at large found these results: Linkage disequilibrium might explain the correlated functional status among segregating V segments, but an unknown experimental factor could not be ruled out. A later analysis found that HLA-associated TCR beta chains were more clonally expanded and had lower generation probabilities than equally common non-associated chains. According to a later analysis, parvovirus B19, influenza, CMV and Epstein-Barr virus appeared linked to several top co-occurrence clusters. The presence/absence analyses assumed that sequencing depth was roughly uniform across donors, and that assumption may not be true. A later genetic analysis associated a missense DCLRE1C variant with V-gene and J-gene trimming of TCR beta chains, and an independent cohort replicated the association. According to a later analysis, most CMV-associated TCR beta chains appeared to be HLA-restricted, and the HLA associations seemed to be driven largely by CMV exposure. The only immune exposure information available for the cohort was CMV serostatus. In a later genetic analysis, fewer N-insertions in productive TCRs were reported among donors in an Asian-associated ancestry cluster than the roughly 700-donor mean. Some IMGT-functional V segments, including TRBV6-2 and TRBV6-3, could not be told apart with the 87-base-pair reads, so those segments were excluded. A further reported finding was that TCR beta sequences accurately predicted the HLA-A and HLA-B alleles for most subjects in the first cohort. Because HLA typing was missing for some donors at each locus, association tests included only the typed subset. Because counts were too low, roughly 16 rarely observed V segments, including chromosome 9 orphons, were excluded from the earlier analysis of 587 of the donors. The authors suggested that the approach could potentially be extended to other disease states and immunological phenotypes. This cohort had only TCR beta chains sequenced, and the lack of alpha or paired-chain data limited which features could be detected. While some public TCRs were present in many individuals, most TCR sequences turned up only very rarely across donors. In a later analysis, 16,951 TCR beta sequences were associated with specific HLA alleles at a false discovery rate of 0.05. An earlier analysis of approximately 590 of the donors showed that most TCR beta V segments appeared in productive rearrangements either about 87% or about 30% of the time, which broadly matched IMGT annotations. A later analysis found that TCR association rates varied across HLA loci, with DRB1 alleles showing the most associated TCRs and HLA-C alleles the fewest. In both the original and validation cohorts, the classifier was reported to diagnose cytomegalovirus status with high specificity and sensitivity. A few of the identified cytomegalovirus-associated TCR beta chains were confirmed in vitro to be specific for cytomegalovirus antigens. When HLA alleles, especially DR and DQ, strongly co-occurred, TCR associations were difficult to assign to individual alleles. The sequencing pipeline was judged likely to have produced a cluster of highly shared sequence variants as a technical artifact. A total of fewer than 200 TCR beta chains were listed by the study as associated with cytomegalovirus.

According to the germline V gene, CDR1 reads SGHTA and CDR2 reads FQGNSA. The CDR3 sequence holds 15 residues, the cysteine and phenylalanine included. CDR3 DNA is the only sequence kept; it has 45 bases, read in frame from the first base. The V end gives up 5 bases and the J end 7 bases, leaving 8 bases in the junction not matched to a gene. Sequenced sample: PBMCs. This receptor was obtained from a young woman in good health and CMV-seronegative. Rearrangement joined TRBV7-2 to TRBJ2-1, with 10 bases in between that match TRBD2. The base sequence is TGTGCCAGCAGCCCTCCAGCGGGAGGGCTTAATGAGCAGTTCTTC. Translation gives CASSPPAGGLNEQFF.